The 21 T cell receptor beta chains listed next were all sequenced from one sample in a study of a mutant IDH1 vaccine in newly diagnosed glioma. Here immunoSEQ multiplex PCR was the method, and the copy in TCRdb shows in-frame clones only, minus some. The sample consists of 50,000 to 65,000 clones, approximately 88% of them appearing once. Time point reported: week 11, during vaccination. Doses of 300 ug of mutant IDH1 20-mer peptide were given with topical imiquimod. Their recognized antigens are unknown. Specimen: PBMCs, collected from a glioma patient whose treatment included an IDH1 peptide vaccine. These receptors originate from a woman aged 50 to 60 with glioma.

A word on this clone: Other DNA sequences of this sample code for an identical CDR3. The chain is built from TRBV9 and TRBJ2-1; D gene ambiguous. Germline V CDR1 and CDR2: SGDLS, YYNGEE. V shed 2 bases and J shed 0 bases, with 9 bases lying between them. This CDR3 has 15 residues. The DNA of the CDR3 is TGTGCCAGCAGCGTGGGTACTACCTCCTACAATGAGCAGTTCTTC. This gives the protein CASSVGTTSYNEQFF. The full variable domain, its missing parts supplied by reference TRBV9 and TRBJ2-1, is DSGVTQTPKHLITATGQRVTLRCSPRSGDLSVYWYQQSLDQGLQFLIQYYNGEERAKGNILERFSAQQFPDLHSELNLSSLELGDSALYFCASSVGTTSYNEQFFGPGTRLTVL.

This chain uses TRBV28 with TRBJ1-1, with D possibly being TRBD1 (5 bases). Trimming removed 7 bases at V and 0 bases at J, with 15 bases between. Per the germline V gene, CDR1 is MDHEN and CDR2 is SYDVKM. There are 15 residues in the CDR3. CDR3 residues: CASTTGSALNTEAFF. DNA of the CDR3: TGTGCCAGCACCACAGGATCCGCACTGAACACTGAAGCTTTCTTT.

This chain links TRBV5-6 with TRBJ2-1, with TRBD1 matching 7 bases. With 3 bases clipped from V and 5 bases from J, the junction kept 8 bases outside the gene matches. This CDR3 is built from 15 residues. Germline values: CDR1 SGHDT, CDR2 YYEEEE. The CDR3 here is CASSYGQDPDNEQFF. The CDR3 nucleotides read TGTGCCAGCAGCTATGGACAGGATCCGGACAATGAGCAGTTCTTC.

The chain is built from TRBV27 and TRBJ1-5, with 7 bases that match TRBD1. Germline V lookup: CDR1 MNHEY, CDR2 SMNVEV (reference sequence). V lost 10 bases and J lost 2; bases outside the gene matches: 11. This CDR3 has 15 residues. CDR3 residues: CATNRGQGGNQPQHF. DNA of the CDR3: TGTGCCACCAATCGGGGGCAGGGGGGCAATCAGCCCCAGCATTTT.

This clone appeared once. The rearrangement uses TRBV7-2 and TRBJ1-5, with D hard to call. CDR3 length equals 17 residues. Germline-derived CDR1 and CDR2 are SGHTA and FQGNSA. With 2 bases removed from V and 5 bases from J, the gap between germline ends came to 19 bases. The DNA of the CDR3 is TGTGCCAGCAGCTTAAGTTTTGCGGGGAGGATGGATCAGCCCCAGCATTTT. The encoded protein is CASSLSFAGRMDQPQHF.

This clone was seen only once. This chain connects TRBV9 to TRBJ1-5; tentatively, D is TRBD1 (5 bases). The germline V and J ends were trimmed by 3 bases and 0 bases, with 7 bases remaining between them. Germline CDR1 SGDLS, CDR2 YYNGEE. The CDR3 runs to 14 residues. CDR3 sequence: CASSATGSNQPQHF. The CDR3 DNA reads TGTGCCAGCAGCGCTACAGGTAGCAATCAGCCCCAGCATTTT.

V and J are TRBV2 and TRBJ2-1; TRBD2 aligns across 15 bases. The CDR3 extends over 16 amino acids. Germline CDR1 is SNHLY and CDR2 is FYNNEI. V gave up 6 bases and J gave up 4 bases; unmatched junction bases: 4. The CDR3: CASRGTSGGHYNEQFF. CDR3 nucleotide sequence: TGTGCCAGCAGGGGGACTAGCGGGGGGCATTACAATGAGCAGTTCTTC.

The chain links TRBV5-1 to TRBJ1-5; no firm D call. The V end was cut by 2 bases, the J end by 2 bases, with 11 bases between. CDR1 SGHRS and CDR2 YFSETQ come from the germline V gene. The CDR3 is made up of 15 amino acids. The CDR3 DNA sequence: TGCGCCAGCAGCTTACAAGCGGGAGGCAATCAGCCCCAGCATTTT. Its protein product is CASSLQAGGNQPQHF.

This clone was recorded only once. The CDR3 DNA follows: TGTGCCAGTAGTATAATCGGACAGGGAAGGGGGAATTCACCCCTCCACTTT. This gives the protein CASSIIGQGRGNSPLHF. The genes are TRBV19 and TRBJ1-6, with TRBD1 matching over 8 bases. The CDR3 consists of 17 residues. After removal of 2 bases from V and 7 bases from J, the junction contained 10 bases not matched to a gene. Germline CDR1 and CDR2: LNHDA and SQIVND (reference sequence).

This clone has a handful of counts. The gene calls are TRBV19 and TRBJ1-4; D is perhaps TRBD1 (5 bases). The CDR3 sequence is 13 residues long. The V and J ends lost 3 bases and 5 bases respectively, with 7 bases between them. Germline V gene lookup returns CDR1 LNHDA and CDR2 SQIVND (reference sequence). CDR3 sequence: CASSISGNEKLFF. The CDR3, as DNA: TGTGCCAGTAGTATCTCAGGGAATGAAAAACTGTTTTTT. The variable domain in full, with the rest retrieved from reference TRBV19 and TRBJ1-4, is DGGITQSPKYLFRKEGQNVTLSCEQNLNHDAMYWYRQDPGQGLRLIYYSQIVNDFQKGDIAEGYSVSREKKESFPLTVTSAQKNPTAFYLCASSISGNEKLFFGSGTQLSVL.

CDR3 in amino acids: CASTPDRSREAFF. In DNA form, the CDR3 reads TGTGCCAGCACCCCGGACCGATCTCGTGAAGCTTTCTTT. V usage is TRBV6-5 and J usage is TRBJ1-1; D remains ambiguous. Trimming took off 7 bases at V and 7 bases at J, with 16 bases between the two ends. The CDR3 loop spans 13 amino acids. From germline, CDR1 is MNHEY and CDR2 SVGAGI.

The chain recombines TRBV15 with TRBJ2-7; D tentatively reads TRBD1 or TRBD2 (5 bases each). Germline V gives CDR1 LNHNV, CDR2 YYDKDF (reference sequence). CDR3 length: 12 amino acids. The V gene lost 5 bases and the J gene lost 5 bases, with 10 bases spanning the gap. CDR3 bases: TGTGCCACCAGCTCTGTGGGGGACGAGCAGTACTTC. Amino acid sequence: CATSSVGDEQYF.

The rearrangement links TRBV10-1 to TRBJ2-7; 8 positions agree with TRBD1. Germline assignment: CDR1 WNHNN and CDR2 SYGVQD (reference sequence). The V segment lost 6 bases and the J segment 7 bases; nucleotides outside the gene matches: 11. The CDR3 extends over 14 amino acids. This CDR3 reads CASSADRGVWEQYF. The CDR3 region has the DNA TGCGCCAGCAGCGCCGACAGGGGAGTTTGGGAGCAGTACTTC.

The chain recombines TRBV19 with TRBJ1-1; weak D call: TRBD1 (6 bases). Trimming shortened V by 7 bases and J by 0 bases, and 15 bases separated the two germline ends. Germline assignment: CDR1 LNHDA and CDR2 SQIVND (reference sequence). CDR3 length equals 15 residues. Here the CDR3 reads CASKIPGHLNTEAFF. The CDR3 DNA sequence: TGTGCCAGTAAAATCCCGGGACATTTGAACACTGAAGCTTTCTTT. Looking up the rest from reference TRBV19 and TRBJ1-1 gives the full variable domain: DGGITQSPKYLFRKEGQNVTLSCEQNLNHDAMYWYRQDPGQGLRLIYYSQIVNDFQKGDIAEGYSVSREKKESFPLTVTSAQKNPTAFYLCASKIPGHLNTEAFFGQGTRLTVV.

The chain links TRBV18 to TRBJ2-7; a possible D gene is TRBD1 (5 bases). The germline V and J ends were trimmed by 2 bases and 3 bases, with 8 bases remaining between them. The length of the CDR3 is 13 residues. From germline, CDR1 is KGHSH and CDR2 LQKENI. The CDR3 protein is CASSPGRDYEQYF. CDR3 sequence (DNA): TGTGCCAGCTCACCAGGCAGGGACTACGAGCAGTACTTC.

The genes are TRBV19 and TRBJ2-3; TRBD1 matches at 12 bases. The CDR3 loop spans 16 amino acids. Trimming took 1 base from V and 4 from J; bases not matched to a gene: 3. Germline V gives CDR1 LNHDA, CDR2 SQIVND (reference sequence). This CDR3 reads CASSIVGTGGADTQYF. CDR3 nucleotide sequence: TGTGCCAGTAGTATAGTCGGGACAGGGGGCGCAGATACGCAGTATTTT.

V is TRBV5-6 and J is TRBJ1-2, with D possibly matching TRBD1 (5 bases). Germline CDR1 SGHDT, CDR2 YYEEEE. The CDR3 length is 15 residues. Deletions cut 1 base from V and 7 bases from J, with 17 bases between. CDR3 nucleotide sequence: TGTGCCAGCAGCTTGACTGGACGGGTCGGGGGTGGCTACACCTTC. It encodes CASSLTGRVGGGYTF.

The gene calls are TRBV5-6 and TRBJ2-2, with 10 positions matching TRBD2. Trimming cost V 1 base and J 1 base; bases outside gene matches: 4. CDR1 SGHDT and CDR2 YYEEEE come from the germline V gene. The CDR3 contains 17 residues. CDR3: CASSLTSGDRNTGELFF. DNA of the CDR3: TGTGCCAGCAGCTTGACTAGCGGGGATAGGAACACCGGGGAGCTGTTTTTT.

V gene TRBV25-1 combines with J gene TRBJ1-2, with D possibly matching TRBD1 (6 bases). V lost 3 bases and J lost 3, with 14 bases in between. This CDR3 has 15 residues. Germline lookup yields CDR1 MGHDK and CDR2 SYGVNS. The CDR3 spells CASSDGQYTDYGYTF. CDR3 bases: TGTGCCAGCAGTGATGGACAGTATACCGACTATGGCTACACCTTC.

J is TRBJ1-5 and V is TRBV7-2; D ambiguous. The ends were cut back, 5 bases at V and 9 bases at J, with 14 bases in the middle. Germline-derived CDR1 and CDR2 are SGHTA and FQGNSA. This CDR3 has 13 amino acids. CDR3 DNA sequence: TGTGCCAGCAGCCAAGAGGCGGAGGCGCCCCAGCATTTT. Protein: CASSQEAEAPQHF.

The chain uses TRBV29-1 and TRBJ2-7; D is uncertain. CDR1 and CDR2 (germline): SQVTM, ANQGSEA. The CDR3 consists of 12 residues. V lost 1 base and J 2 bases, leaving 6 bases between the germline ends. For the CDR3, the DNA is TGCAGCGTTGAAGGGGCAACCTACGAGCAGTACTTC. Translated: CSVEGATYEQYF.